The next 7 T cell receptor beta chains were all read from a single sample in a study of blood T cells in healthy people across ages (dated by TCRdb to the mid-2010s). Receptor amplification or capture employed 5' RACE. The sequencer listed for this sample is Illumina HiSeq 2500. The second PCR ran for roughly 7 to 11 cycles and used a J-beta primer mix along with a sample-barcoded 5' primer. TCRdb applied fastp at Q25 and MiXCR to the public reads, then kept only in-frame beta chains. Each CDR3 protein gets just one entry, which takes the most common genes and DNA from the rows behind it. Present in this sample are 750,000 to 950,000 distinct CDR3 sequences, 29% of which were seen just once. In total, the top ten clones hold roughly 10% of the sample. This same sample was also part of a study on T cells of mothers and their children.

Specimen: blood. The source is a woman in her forties in good health.

A few counts support this clonotype. CDR3 amino acids: CASSSMGQGEKLFF. The CDR3 DNA reads as TGCGCCAGCAGCTCGATGGGACAGGGCGAAAAACTGTTTTTT. This chain connects TRBV5-1 to TRBJ1-4, with 9 bases aligning to TRBD1. V lost 3 bases and J lost 8; bases outside the gene matches: 5. Looked up from germline, CDR1 is SGHRS and CDR2 is YFSETQ. The CDR3 has 14 residues.

This clonotype was picked up a small number of times. The rearrangement uses TRBV12-3 or TRBV12-4 and TRBJ1-1; a weak D match, TRBD1 (6 bases). The CDR3 spans 14 residues. Between the trimmed V and J ends, which lost 6 bases and 3 bases, there was a span of 14 bases. The CDR3 DNA reads as TGTGCCAGCAGCCGCGAAACAGGGTACACTGAAGCTTTCTTT. It encodes CASSRETGYTEAFF.

This chain joins TRBV13 and TRBJ2-5; possible D gene TRBD2, 6 bases. The CDR3 totals 13 residues. The V end lost 0 bases, the J end lost 9 bases, and 11 bases lay between the germline ends. Looked up from germline, CDR1 is PRHDT and CDR2 is FYEKMQ (reference sequence). In nucleotides, the CDR3 is TGTGCCAGCAGCTTAGGGGCGAGGGAGGCCCAGTACTTC. It codes for CASSLGAREAQYF.

This clonotype was seen at least ten times. CDR3 in amino acids: CASGSGDTQYF. The CDR3 coding sequence is TGTGCCAGCGGATCCGGGGATACGCAGTATTTT. V and J are TRBV6-5 and TRBJ2-3; D is ambiguous. CDR1 is MNHEY, CDR2 SVGAGI, per germline. Trimming left V 8 bases short and J 6 bases short, with 9 bases between. The CDR3 is 11 residues long.

This clonotype was seen only a few times. This chain connects TRBV7-2 to TRBJ1-3; unclear D gene. Looked up from germline, CDR1 is SGHTA and CDR2 is FQGNSA. The CDR3 length is 14 residues. V was clipped by 5 bases and J by 0 bases, with 8 bases between them. CDR3 amino acids: CASSNGISGNTIYF. The CDR3, as DNA: TGTGCCAGCAGCAATGGGATCTCTGGAAACACCATATATTTT. The complete variable domain, with remaining parts taken from reference TRBV7-2 and TRBJ1-3, reads GAGVSQSPSNKVTEKGKDVELRCDPISGHTALYWYRQSLGQGLEFLIYFQGNSAPDKSGLPSDRFSAERTGGSVSTLTIQRTQQEDSAVYLCASSNGISGNTIYFGEGSWLTVV.

V is TRBV7-2 and J is TRBJ2-3; D assignment may be TRBD1 or TRBD2 (6 bases each). The CDR3 is 16 residues long. Trimming took off 1 base at V and 1 base at J, with 12 bases between the two ends. Germline V gene data show CDR1 as SGHTA and CDR2 as FQGNSA. The CDR3 DNA reads TGTGCCAGCAGCTTAGGAGGGGGGTACCGCACAGATACGCAGTATTTT. It is translated as CASSLGGGYRTDTQYF.

This clonotype came up a few times. V gene TRBV11-2 combines with J gene TRBJ2-5; D is uncertain. Germline assignment: CDR1 SGHAT and CDR2 FQNNGV. With 10 bases removed from V and 4 bases from J, the gap between germline ends came to 13 bases. This CDR3 region has 12 residues. CDR3 in DNA: TGTGCCAACAGTAGAGAGACAGAGACCCAGTACTTC. Its protein is CANSRETETQYF.